Following are 10 T cell receptor beta chains from one sample sequenced in a study of PD-1 blockade in classical Hodgkin lymphoma. Profiled with immunoSEQ multiplex PCR; TCRdb holds only in-frame clones, not every one. The table has tens of thousands of clones, about 92% seen once. Every patient was affected by relapse after autologous stem cell transplantation, while exposure to brentuximab vedotin was not uniform. The starting material was peripheral blood mononuclear cells (PBMCs), obtained at baseline. The origin of the receptors is a human donor with classical Hodgkin lymphoma.

The rearrangement uses TRBV5-1 and TRBJ2-3, with 12 bases fitting TRBD2. Per the germline V gene, CDR1 is SGHRS and CDR2 is YFSETQ. The CDR3 totals 14 residues. Trimming cost V 5 bases and J 6 bases; bases outside gene matches: 4. Here the CDR3 DNA reads TGCGCCAGCAGGCTAGCGGGAGGGCAGGATACGCAGTATTTT. Translated: CASRLAGGQDTQYF.

The chain is built from TRBV29-1 and TRBJ1-1; no definite D call. V shed 3 bases and J shed 5 bases, with 13 bases lying between them. CDR1 is SQVTM and CDR2 is ANQGSEA in the germline V gene. This CDR3 has 13 amino acids. The CDR3, as DNA: TGCAGCGTTGATGGGGTGGGGAGTACTGAAGCTTTCTTT. Translated: CSVDGVGSTEAFF. The variable domain in full, completed from reference TRBV29-1 and TRBJ1-1, reads SAVISQKPSRDICQRGTSLTIQCQVDSQVTMMFWYRQQPGQSLTLIATANQGSEATYESGFVIDKFPISRPNLTFSTLTVSNMSPEDSSIYLCSVDGVGSTEAFFGQGTRLTVV.

The V and J genes are TRBV27 and TRBJ2-7, with TRBD1 as a possible D gene (5 bases). This CDR3 is built from 13 residues. V lost 2 bases and J lost 2, with 7 bases in between. Germline lookup yields CDR1 MNHEY and CDR2 SMNVEV (reference sequence). The CDR3 nucleotides read TGTGCCAGCAGTTTACAGGGTCCCTACGAGCAGTACTTC. It specifies CASSLQGPYEQYF.

In DNA, the CDR3 is TGCAGCGTTGGGTGGACGGCAGATACGCAGTATTTT. This codes for CSVGWTADTQYF. The rearrangement joins TRBV29-1 to TRBJ2-3; D is unclear. This CDR3 has 12 amino acids. Germline CDR1 and CDR2: SQVTM and ANQGSEA. Trimming pared 4 bases from V and 4 bases from J, leaving 9 bases between.

V usage is TRBV6-1 and J usage is TRBJ2-7, with D possibly being TRBD2 (5 bases). Germline-derived CDR1 and CDR2 are MNHNS and SASEGT. The CDR3 is 12 residues long. Trimming took off 5 bases at V and 5 bases at J, with 10 bases between the two ends. The CDR3 protein is CASSLLRDEQYF. The CDR3, as DNA: TGTGCCAGCAGTCTCTTGAGGGACGAGCAGTACTTC.

The chain employs TRBV11-3 and TRBJ1-1, with TRBD1 matching 9 bases. The CDR3 contains 14 residues. Germline V lookup: CDR1 SGHNT, CDR2 YENEEA. V was clipped by 2 bases and J by 7 bases; unmatched bases: 5. CDR3 in DNA: TGTGCCAGCAGCTTATTCGGGGGACAGGGTGAAGCTTTCTTT. It codes for CASSLFGGQGEAFF. The variable domain in full, with the rest retrieved from reference TRBV11-3 and TRBJ1-1, is EAGVVQSPRYKIIEKKQPVAFWCNPISGHNTLYWYLQNLGQGPELLIRYENEEAVDDSQLPKDRFSAERLKGVDSTLKIQPAELGDSAVYLCASSLFGGQGEAFFGQGTRLTVV.

The genes are TRBV19 and TRBJ2-1; TRBD2 matches 8 bases. The germline gives CDR1 LNHDA, CDR2 SQIVND (reference sequence). There are 15 residues in the CDR3. The ends lost 5 bases at V and 4 bases at J; junction bases unmatched: 7. The CDR3, as DNA: TGTGCCAGTAGTCCCTCTAGCGGGCCTTACAATGAGCAGTTCTTC. Protein product: CASSPSSGPYNEQFF.

The chain joins TRBV7-9 to TRBJ1-5, with unresolved D. Germline V gene lookup returns CDR1 SEHNR and CDR2 FQNEAQ (reference sequence). V was clipped by 5 bases and J by 3 bases, with 8 bases between them. The CDR3 is 13 amino acids. The CDR3 DNA follows: TGTGCCAGCAGCGAAGAATCCAATCAGCCCCAGCATTTT. This gives the protein CASSEESNQPQHF.

This rearrangement joins TRBV10-3 to TRBJ2-2; D possibly matches TRBD1 or TRBD2 (7 bases each). The CDR3 runs 15 residues. V gave up 5 bases and J gave up 3 bases, with 13 bases separating them. Looked up from germline, CDR1 is ENHRY and CDR2 is SYGVKD. CDR3 sequence (DNA): TGTGCCATCAGTAGGGAGGGGGCTTACACCGGGGAGCTGTTTTTT. This translates into CAISREGAYTGELFF.

This chain links TRBV6-5 with TRBJ2-7; D is undetermined. Trimming cost V 2 bases and J 0 bases, with 8 bases left between them. The V gene's germline CDR1 is MNHEY and CDR2 SVGAGI. CDR3 length equals 14 residues. As DNA, the CDR3 is TGTGCCAGCAGTTACCGGACGGCCTCCTACGAGCAGTACTTC. Translating gives CASSYRTASYEQYF.